This T cell receptor (beta chain) was obtained from a study of response to subunit inactivated influenza vaccine (dated by TCRdb to the late 2010s). The study in broad terms: Deep quantitative profiling of the T cell receptor repertoire was used in the study to follow responses to a trivalent subunit inactivated influenza vaccine.

Overall study outcomes, separate from this receptor: It was suggested by the authors that each seasonal influenza vaccination may recruit only a limited number of new T cells.

From its cysteine to its phenylalanine, the CDR3 spans 15 amino acids. Only the CDR3 region is kept as DNA, spanning 45 bases read in frame from base 1. The germline V gene yields SGHDT for CDR1 and YYEEEE for CDR2. Between the V and J ends, shortened by 4 bases and 2 bases respectively, the junction contains 16 bases. There are many counts of this clonotype. Its cognate antigen has yet to be identified. Base qualities are not at hand, and no much larger clone is one base apart. The library came from RT-PCR. Instrument used: Illumina HiSeq 2500. TCRdb trimmed the raw reads at Q25, called clones with MiXCR and kept productive beta chains. Each CDR3 protein gets just one entry, which takes the most common genes and DNA from the rows behind it. Recorded for this sample are 550,000 to 650,000 distinct CDR3 sequences; 10% to 15% of them occurred a single time. More than 8.5% of the sample lies in the top ten.

The V and J genes are TRBV5-6 and TRBJ2-7, with TRBD2 as a weak D call on 6 bases. The receptor was isolated from a man aged 50 to 59 who received an inactivated influenza vaccine. Donor details come from another sample of the same person, matched by shared clones. This specimen consisted of PBMCs from blood, obtained on the day of vaccination. The DNA is TGTGCCAGCAGCGGAGGGACCGTCTTTCCCTACGAGCAGTACTTC. This codes for CASSGGTVFPYEQYF.